Shown below are 24 T cell receptor beta chains from a single sample sequenced in a study of T cells in localized non-small cell lung cancer. Assay used: immunoSEQ multiplex PCR; TCRdb lists only in-frame clones, some missing. The table shows some 38,000 clones, with about 92% occurring only once. Material: peripheral blood, obtained before any cancer treatment. The receptors shown here come from a female donor aged 60 or older with stage I lung adenocarcinoma.

This chain uses TRBV6-1 with TRBJ1-2; TRBD1 is a possible D gene (5 bases). The ends were cut back, 2 bases at V and 8 bases at J, with 15 bases in the middle. The CDR3 spans 14 residues. Germline CDR1 and CDR2: MNHNS and SASEGT. The CDR3 spells CASSELGSKGGYTF. DNA of the CDR3: TGTGCCAGCAGTGAACTAGGTTCGAAGGGGGGCTACACCTTC.

The J gene is TRBJ1-1, the V gene TRBV2; TRBD1 matches at 7 bases. There are 13 residues in the CDR3. In germline, CDR1 is SNHLY, CDR2 FYNNEI. Trimming took 8 bases from V and 1 from J; bases not matched to a gene: 4. CDR3 region: CASCGDRNTEAFF. CDR3 DNA sequence: TGTGCCAGCTGTGGGGACAGGAACACTGAAGCTTTCTTT.

The table lists this clone with a count of one. This rearrangement joins TRBV7-9 to TRBJ1-4, with 7 bases that match TRBD1. In germline, CDR1 is SEHNR, CDR2 FQNEAQ (reference sequence). The length of the CDR3 is 14 residues. V trimming: 3 bases; J trimming: 7 bases; junction bases outside the gene matches: 5. The CDR3 here is CASSFGTASEKLFF. CDR3 DNA: TGTGCCAGCAGCTTTGGGACAGCATCTGAAAAACTGTTTTTT.

As to this clone: A junction boundary mismatches the germline segment, possibly from a read error. The rearrangement links TRBV5-4 to TRBJ2-3, with D perhaps assigned TRBD1 or TRBD2 (6 bases each). There are 17 residues in the CDR3. CDR1 is SGHNT, CDR2 YYREEE, per germline (reference sequence). The CDR3 protein is CASSLMGGAWARDAQYF. The CDR3 DNA reads as TGTGCCAGCAGCTTGATGGGGGGCGCTTGGGCCCGAGATGCGCAGTATTTT.

V usage is TRBV7-2 and J usage is TRBJ2-1; 10 bases line up with TRBD2. Germline V gene data show CDR1 as SGHTA and CDR2 as FQGNSA. V lost 5 bases to trimming and J lost 10 bases; unmatched junction nucleotides: 11. The CDR3 is 15 amino acids. CDR3 bases: TGTGCCAGCAGCCCTAGCAGTAGCGGGGGGCAAGAGCAGTTCTTC. Its protein is CASSPSSSGGQEQFF.

In its sample, this clone was seen once. This sequence joins TRBV6-9 and TRBJ1-1; D is unclear. The ends were cut back, 3 bases at V and 3 bases at J, with 8 bases in the middle. The length of the CDR3 is 13 residues. Germline lookup yields CDR1 MNHGY and CDR2 SVAAGI. In DNA form, the CDR3 reads TGTGCCAGCAGTTACGAGGGATACACTGAAGCTTTCTTT. The encoded protein is CASSYEGYTEAFF.

Concerning this clone itself: A read error may produce the germline difference seen at one junction end. The sample carries other DNA sequences with the same CDR3. CDR3 loop: CASSPQGDTSTDTQYF. The CDR3 nucleotides read TGTGCCAGCAGCCCACAGGGGGATACGAGCACGGATACGCAGTATTTT. The V and J genes are TRBV4-2 and TRBJ2-3, with TRBD1 matching over 8 bases. The CDR3 is 16 amino acids. Germline values: CDR1 LGHNA, CDR2 YNFKEQ.

This clone was seen just once. V is TRBV15 and J is TRBJ1-3; no clear D gene. Germline assignment: CDR1 LNHNV and CDR2 YYDKDF (reference sequence). Trimming left V 0 bases short and J 0 bases short, with 9 bases between. CDR3 size: 16 residues. The CDR3 reads CATSRESPISGNTIYF. CDR3 nucleotides: TGTGCCACCAGCAGAGAGTCCCCGATCTCTGGAAACACCATATATTTT.

The genes are TRBV11-2 and TRBJ2-1; D unclear. V was cut by 2 bases and J by 5 bases, with 10 bases left in between. From germline, CDR1 is SGHAT and CDR2 FQNNGV. The CDR3 runs 14 residues. The CDR3 DNA follows: TGTGCCAGCAGCTTACTCGGCGGACACAATGAGCAGTTCTTC. Amino acid sequence: CASSLLGGHNEQFF.

The gene calls are TRBV5-1 and TRBJ1-1, with D possibly TRBD1 on 6 matching bases. Germline V gives CDR1 SGHRS, CDR2 YFSETQ. V lost 2 bases, J lost 3 bases, and 11 bases lay in between. This CDR3 contains 14 residues. The CDR3 sequence is CASSFGRGDTEAFF. The DNA of the CDR3 is TGCGCCAGCAGCTTTGGAAGGGGGGACACTGAAGCTTTCTTT.

This chain connects TRBV5-4 to TRBJ2-7; TRBD2 is a possible D gene (5 bases). CDR1 and CDR2 from the germline V gene are SGHNT and YYREEE (reference sequence). The CDR3 loop spans 13 amino acids. With 4 bases removed from V and 2 bases from J, the gap between germline ends came to 10 bases. In DNA form, the CDR3 reads TGTGCCAGCAGCCCGGGGTCCCCCTACGAGCAGTACTTC. It translates to CASSPGSPYEQYF.

This chain joins TRBV4-1 and TRBJ2-1; TRBD2 is a possible D gene (5 bases). This CDR3 spans 14 amino acids. The V end was cut by 0 bases, the J end by 10 bases, with 13 bases between. Germline CDR1 and CDR2: MGHRA and YSYEKL. CDR3 residues: CASSQEAREREQFF. CDR3 nucleotide sequence: TGCGCCAGCAGCCAAGAAGCGAGGGAACGAGAGCAGTTCTTC.

J is TRBJ1-3 and V is TRBV4-2, with 9 bases aligning to TRBD1. Germline V CDR1 and CDR2: LGHNA, YNFKEQ. The CDR3 extends over 17 amino acids. V dropped 2 bases and J dropped 4; count of bases not matched to a gene: 9. Here the CDR3 DNA reads TGTGCCAGCAGCCAAAAACCCCCGGGACAGGGAGGAAACACCATATATTTT. Translated, it gives CASSQKPPGQGGNTIYF.

The chain is built from TRBV7-3 and TRBJ1-1; the D is unclear. The CDR3 length is 13 residues. Germline V gene lookup returns CDR1 SGHTA and CDR2 FQGTGA. V was trimmed by 2 bases and J by 1 base, leaving 5 bases between them. In nucleotides, the CDR3 is TGTGCCAGCAGCTTAGGTAGGAACACTGAAGCTTTCTTT. It encodes CASSLGRNTEAFF.

The rearrangement joins TRBV7-2 to TRBJ1-1; no firm D call. The CDR3 runs 13 residues. Germline loops: CDR1 SGHTA, CDR2 FQGNSA. The V end was cut by 7 bases, the J end by 5 bases, with 14 bases between. CDR3 nucleotides: TGTGCCAGCACCTCGGATACGTGGACTGAAGCTTTCTTT. Its protein product is CASTSDTWTEAFF.

This chain joins TRBV6-1 and TRBJ1-2; D gene ambiguous. V was shortened by 4 bases and J by 4 bases, with 19 bases between the two germline ends. The CDR3 length is 16 residues. CDR1 is MNHNS and CDR2 is SASEGT in the germline V gene. CDR3 protein: CASSGGLGQSPYGYTF. CDR3 bases: TGTGCCAGCAGTGGAGGGTTAGGGCAGTCCCCCTATGGCTACACCTTC.

This clone was seen just once. The J gene is TRBJ1-1, the V gene TRBV6-5; no clear D. Germline V gene lookup returns CDR1 MNHEY and CDR2 SVGAGI. This CDR3 is built from 14 residues. The V end lost 4 bases, the J end lost 1 base, and 10 bases lay between the germline ends. CDR3 protein: CASSWAEENTEAFF. DNA for the CDR3: TGTGCCAGCAGTTGGGCGGAAGAGAACACTGAAGCTTTCTTT.

The chain joins TRBV5-1 to TRBJ2-1; TRBD2 might be the D (6 bases). The germline gives CDR1 SGHRS, CDR2 YFSETQ. V dropped 3 bases and J dropped 0 bases, with 13 bases sitting between them. The CDR3 covers 16 residues. The CDR3 region has the DNA TGCGCCAGCAGCTCCATGGGGGGTGACTCCTACAATGAGCAGTTCTTC. Protein sequence: CASSSMGGDSYNEQFF.

The V call is TRBV11-2, the J call TRBJ1-3, with D possibly being TRBD1 (5 bases). The CDR3 sequence is 14 residues long. Germline-derived CDR1 and CDR2 are SGHAT and FQNNGV. V lost 5 bases to trimming and J lost 2 bases, with 10 bases between them. The CDR3 nucleotides are TGTGCCAGCAGCACCCAGGGTGCTGGAAACACCATATATTTT. It translates to CASSTQGAGNTIYF.

The chain couples TRBV5-6 to TRBJ2-7; perhaps D is TRBD1 or TRBD2 (5 bases each). V was clipped by 2 bases and J by 6 bases, with 12 bases between them. CDR3 length equals 13 residues. Germline V gene data show CDR1 as SGHDT and CDR2 as YYEEEE. The CDR3 loop is CASSFGTGGEQYF. The CDR3, as DNA: TGTGCCAGCAGCTTTGGTACAGGAGGCGAGCAGTACTTC.

This clone was detected a few times. J is TRBJ2-3 and V is TRBV5-8; TRBD2 is a possible D gene (5 bases). Germline V gene sequence: CDR1 SGHTS, CDR2 YDEGEE. The CDR3 loop spans 18 amino acids. The V gene lost 0 bases and the J gene lost 6 bases, with 23 bases spanning the gap. The CDR3 nucleotides are TGTGCCAGCAGCTTGGCCTGGGAGACACCGAATTCTCGGGATACGCAGTATTTT. Translated: CASSLAWETPNSRDTQYF.

The chain employs TRBV28 and TRBJ1-1, with TRBD1 matching over 8 bases. The CDR3 loop spans 13 amino acids. Trimming cost V 3 bases and J 7 bases; bases outside gene matches: 4. From germline, CDR1 is MDHEN and CDR2 SYDVKM. CDR3 protein: CASSLTGAVEAFF. The CDR3 nucleotides are TGTGCCAGCAGTTTGACAGGGGCGGTTGAAGCTTTCTTT.

The chain uses TRBV29-1 and TRBJ2-3, with D unresolved. V was clipped by 1 base and J by 6 bases, with 11 bases between them. Germline V gives CDR1 SQVTM, CDR2 ANQGSEA. The CDR3 has 13 amino acids. In DNA form, the CDR3 reads TGCAGCGTTGAAGCGTCCGCCCCCGATACGCAGTATTTT. It is translated as CSVEASAPDTQYF.

J is TRBJ2-3 and V is TRBV5-5; 7 bases line up with TRBD2. The trim removed 0 bases at V and 2 bases at J, leaving 3 bases unmatched. This CDR3 region has 15 residues. Germline V gives CDR1 SGHKS, CDR2 YYEKEE (reference sequence). The DNA of the CDR3 is TGTGCCAGCAGCTTGGGGGCGGGGGACACAGATACGCAGTATTTT. Protein: CASSLGAGDTDTQYF.